One sample yielded the 26 T cell receptor beta chains listed below, sequenced in a study of blood T cell repertoires in COVID-19. Profiled with immunoSEQ multiplex PCR; TCRdb holds only in-frame clones, not every one. The table has around 320,000 clones, roughly 85% seen once. Sequenced material: peripheral blood. These receptors were obtained from a human donor in a cohort sampled during active COVID-19.

The rearrangement uses TRBV15 and TRBJ1-5; TRBD1 aligns across 7 bases. Germline V gives CDR1 LNHNV, CDR2 YYDKDF (reference sequence). The CDR3 has 15 residues. J lost 6 bases, V lost 5 bases, and 10 bases had no gene match. CDR3 DNA: TGTGCCACCAGCTGGGACAGCGGCTCGGGTCAGCCCCAGCATTTT. It yields the protein CATSWDSGSGQPQHF.

The chain joins TRBV29-1 to TRBJ1-1, with D maybe TRBD1 (5 bases). Germline V gene lookup returns CDR1 SQVTM and CDR2 ANQGSEA. This CDR3 is 11 amino acids long. CDR3 bases: TGCACAGCCTCGTGGGGGGTTGAAGCTTTCTTT. This gives the protein CTASWGVEAFF.

The chain is built from TRBV7-3 and TRBJ2-1; TRBD2 aligns across 7 bases. Germline CDR1 and CDR2: SGHTA and FQGTGA. The trim removed 4 bases at V and 8 bases at J, leaving 8 bases unmatched. The length of the CDR3 is 14 residues. The CDR3 reads CASSSGLVGHEQFF. As DNA, the CDR3 is TGTGCCAGCAGCTCCGGACTAGTGGGGCATGAGCAGTTCTTC.

This rearrangement joins TRBV6-5 to TRBJ2-3; 7 nucleotides agree with TRBD1. In germline, CDR1 is MNHEY, CDR2 SVGAGI. The CDR3 consists of 16 residues. Losses at the gene ends were 4 bases for V and 0 bases for J; bases not matched to a gene: 7. The CDR3 loop reads CASSSRGPVSTDTQYF. In nucleotides, the CDR3 is TGTGCCAGCAGTTCAAGGGGGCCGGTTAGCACAGATACGCAGTATTTT.

The sample holds a few counts of this clone. The chain uses TRBV3-1 (or the pseudogene TRBV3-2) and TRBJ1-2; 11 bases are shared with TRBD1. This CDR3 contains 16 residues. The germline CDR1 and CDR2 sequences are LGHDT and YNNKEL (reference sequence). The ends lost 3 bases at V and 7 bases at J; junction bases unmatched: 10. Here the CDR3 reads CASSHLSGQGAGGYTF. CDR3 coding DNA: TGTGCCAGCAGCCACTTATCCGGACAGGGGGCTGGTGGCTACACCTTC.

This clone was seen only once. V and J are TRBV7-8 and TRBJ1-3, with 10 bases identical to TRBD1. V trimming: 5 bases; J trimming: 0 bases; junction bases outside the gene matches: 7. The CDR3 covers 17 residues. Looked up from germline, CDR1 is SGHVS and CDR2 is FQNEAQ. Here the CDR3 DNA reads TGTGCCAGCAGCCCCCGGGACAGGGGCTTCTCTGGAAACACCATATATTTT. Translated, it gives CASSPRDRGFSGNTIYF.

In the case of this clone: This same CDR3 is encoded by further DNA sequences in the sample. The chain has TRBV6-2 or TRBV6-3 and TRBJ1-1; tentative D call: TRBD1 (5 bases). Per the germline V gene, CDR1 is MNHEY and CDR2 is SVGEGT. The CDR3 length is 13 residues. With 2 bases removed from V and 4 bases from J, the gap between germline ends came to 8 bases. CDR3 loop: CASSYQGSTEAFF. The DNA for the CDR3 is TGTGCCAGCAGTTACCAGGGAAGCACTGAAGCTTTCTTT.

The chain recombines TRBV7-9 with TRBJ1-2; D is possibly TRBD1 (5 bases). The ends were cut back, 8 bases at V and 3 bases at J, with 16 bases in the middle. The CDR3 length is 14 residues. The V gene's germline CDR1 is SEHNR and CDR2 FQNEAQ (reference sequence). The CDR3 sequence is CASFGGSVYYGYTF. The CDR3, as DNA: TGTGCCAGCTTCGGGGGGAGTGTATACTATGGCTACACCTTC. Drawing the rest from reference TRBV7-9 and TRBJ1-2, the complete variable domain is DTGVSQNPRHKITKRGQNVTFRCDPISEHNRLYWYRQTLGQGPEFLTYFQNEAQLEKSRLLSDRFSAERPKGSFSTLEIQRTEQGDSAMYLCASFGGSVYYGYTFGSGTRLTVV.

The chain carries TRBV14 and TRBJ2-7; D might be TRBD1 (5 bases). The CDR3 runs to 15 residues. Trimming stripped 1 base from V and 0 bases from J, with 10 bases between. Looked up from germline, CDR1 is SGHDN and CDR2 is FVKESK. This CDR3 reads CASSQGQFFSYEQYF. The CDR3 bases are TGTGCCAGCAGCCAAGGACAGTTCTTCTCCTACGAGCAGTACTTC.

The chain joins TRBV4-2 to TRBJ2-1; TRBD2 aligns across 10 bases. The germline CDR1 and CDR2 sequences are LGHNA and YNFKEQ. The CDR3 sequence is 15 residues long. Losses at the gene ends were 5 bases for V and 7 bases for J; bases not matched to a gene: 8. Here the CDR3 reads CASSGRTSGTNEQFF. The CDR3 bases are TGTGCCAGCAGCGGTCGGACTAGCGGCACGAATGAGCAGTTCTTC.

V usage is TRBV10-3 and J usage is TRBJ2-2, with D possibly being TRBD1 (6 bases). The V gene lost 3 bases and the J gene lost 4 bases, with 18 bases spanning the gap. The CDR3 has 17 residues. CDR1 ENHRY and CDR2 SYGVKD come from the germline V gene. The DNA for the CDR3 is TGTGCCATCAGTGAATCTTCAGGGGCGGAGGTCACCGGGGAGCTGTTTTTT. This gives the protein CAISESSGAEVTGELFF.

This clone has just a few counts. DNA for the CDR3: TGTGCCAGCAGGGCGACTAGCGGGGGTTCCTACGAGCAGTACTTC. This codes for CASRATSGGSYEQYF. The rearrangement uses TRBV2 and TRBJ2-7; 12 bases are shared with TRBD2. Germline CDR1 and CDR2: SNHLY and FYNNEI. CDR3 length: 15 amino acids. Trimming took 6 bases from V and 1 from J; bases not matched to a gene: 4.

The chain joins TRBV7-3 to TRBJ1-2, with 9 bases matching TRBD1. Germline lookup yields CDR1 SGHTA and CDR2 FQGTGA. Trimming cost V 2 bases and J 4 bases; bases outside gene matches: 11. The CDR3 length is 17 residues. This chain's CDR3 is CASSLSPGTGRVYGYTF. The CDR3 DNA follows: TGTGCCAGCAGCTTATCGCCCGGGACAGGGAGAGTCTATGGCTACACCTTC. Full variable domain (missing parts from reference TRBV7-3 and TRBJ1-2): GAGVSQTPSNKVTEKGKYVELRCDPISGHTALYWYRQSLGQGPEFLIYFQGTGAADDSGLPNDRFFAVRPEGSVSTLKIQRTERGDSAVYLCASSLSPGTGRVYGYTFGSGTRLTVV.

The chain carries TRBV19 and TRBJ2-5; TRBD2 agrees at 14 bases. CDR1 and CDR2 (germline): LNHDA, SQIVND (reference sequence). The CDR3 extends over 16 amino acids. V dropped 5 bases and J dropped 5; count of bases not matched to a gene: 7. CDR3 loop: CASSPTSGGAEETQYF. As DNA, the CDR3 is TGTGCCAGTAGTCCGACTAGCGGGGGGGCCGAGGAGACCCAGTACTTC.

This clone was observed a few times. This chain joins TRBV12-5 and TRBJ2-7, with 10 nucleotides matching TRBD1. This CDR3 spans 16 amino acids. V lost 5 bases to trimming and J lost 3 bases; unmatched junction nucleotides: 10. The germline V gene encodes CDR1 LGHNT and CDR2 FRNRAP. DNA of the CDR3: TGTGCTAGTGGTCTCACCCTGGACAGGGGGAACTACGAGCAGTACTTC. Residues: CASGLTLDRGNYEQYF.

The gene calls are TRBV5-5 and TRBJ1-2; TRBD1 matches at 9 bases. J was trimmed by 2 bases and V by 0 bases; bases with no gene match: 2. The CDR3 contains 15 residues. Germline values: CDR1 SGHKS, CDR2 YYEKEE (reference sequence). The CDR3, as DNA: TGTGCCAGCAGCTTGGCGGGACAGGGAAACTATGGCTACACCTTC. Its translation is CASSLAGQGNYGYTF.

As for this clone: This may be a read error, as it is one base from a much larger clone. The same CDR3 also results from other DNA sequences found in this sample. The V and J genes are TRBV29-1 and TRBJ2-7, with a weak D call TRBD2 (7 bases). Germline-derived CDR1 and CDR2 are SQVTM and ANQGSEA. The CDR3 consists of 11 residues. Trimming pared 7 bases from V and 7 bases from J, leaving 14 bases between. The CDR3 region is CSGGGLREQYF. The DNA of the CDR3 is TGCAGCGGGGGGGGGCTGAGGGAGCAGTACTTC.

The chain has TRBV12-5 and TRBJ2-1, with 11 bases fitting TRBD2. With V trimmed by 7 bases and J by 4 bases, 6 bases remained unmatched. Germline CDR1 LGHNT, CDR2 FRNRAP. This CDR3 has 15 amino acids. CDR3 sequence (DNA): TGTGCTAGTGCCCCGGGGACTAGCGGATACAATGAGCAGTTCTTC. The encoded protein is CASAPGTSGYNEQFF.

In its sample, this clone was seen once. V is TRBV5-1 and J is TRBJ1-4, with a tentative D call TRBD1 (6 bases). Germline CDR1 and CDR2: SGHRS and YFSETQ. CDR3 length: 13 residues. V was trimmed by 4 bases and J by 5 bases, leaving 9 bases between them. CDR3 coding DNA: TGCGCCAGCAGCGGGGACACGAATGAAAAACTGTTTTTT. Translated: CASSGDTNEKLFF.

CDR3 in DNA: TGCGCCAGCAGCTCCCCCCGAGGCTATGGCTACACCTTC. Translating gives CASSSPRGYGYTF. The chain uses TRBV4-1 and TRBJ1-2, with unresolved D. This CDR3 is built from 13 residues. Trimming removed 5 bases from V and 4 bases from J, with 11 bases in between. CDR1 MGHRA and CDR2 YSYEKL come from the germline V gene.

The J gene is TRBJ1-2, the V gene TRBV18, with 7 positions matching TRBD1. This CDR3 contains 18 residues. The junction had 12 bases not matched to a gene; V was cut back by 0 bases and J by 2 bases. CDR1 and CDR2 (germline): KGHSH, LQKENI. This chain's CDR3 is CASSPPGTVTIPNYGYTF. CDR3 nucleotides: TGTGCCAGCTCACCACCAGGGACAGTGACAATACCCAACTATGGCTACACCTTC.

The V gene is TRBV7-2, the J gene TRBJ1-5; a possible D gene is TRBD1 (5 bases). This CDR3 contains 14 residues. V lost 2 bases and J 7 bases, leaving 12 bases between the germline ends. Looked up from germline, CDR1 is SGHTA and CDR2 is FQGNSA. As DNA, the CDR3 is TGTGCCAGCAGCTTAAAGGGACTTCAACAGCCCCAGCATTTT. Protein: CASSLKGLQQPQHF.

The V and J genes are TRBV18 and TRBJ1-3, with 7 bases that match TRBD1. The CDR3 extends over 16 amino acids. The ends lost 3 bases at V and 3 bases at J; junction bases unmatched: 8. Germline V gives CDR1 KGHSH, CDR2 LQKENI. CDR3 residues: CASSPATGLIGNTIYF. The CDR3 nucleotides are TGTGCCAGCTCACCTGCGACAGGGTTAATTGGAAACACCATATATTTT.

This clone was seen a handful of times. The J gene is TRBJ2-7, the V gene TRBV7-9; 8 nucleotides agree with TRBD1. With V trimmed by 2 bases and J by 7 bases, 4 bases remained unmatched. The CDR3 is made up of 13 amino acids. CDR1 and CDR2 from the germline V gene are SEHNR and FQNEAQ (reference sequence). CDR3 in amino acids: CASSLTGTGEQYF. CDR3 sequence (DNA): TGTGCCAGCAGCTTAACCGGGACAGGTGAGCAGTACTTC. Supplemented by reference TRBV7-9 and TRBJ2-7, the full variable domain reads DTGVSQNPRHKITKRGQNVTFRCDPISEHNRLYWYRQTLGQGPEFLTYFQNEAQLEKSRLLSDRFSAERPKGSFSTLEIQRTEQGDSAMYLCASSLTGTGEQYFGPGTRLTVT.

V and J are TRBV19 and TRBJ1-4, with D possibly matching TRBD1 (5 bases). The V gene's germline CDR1 is LNHDA and CDR2 SQIVND (reference sequence). The CDR3 covers 14 residues. Trimming cost V 9 bases and J 8 bases, with 19 bases left between them. CDR3 DNA sequence: TGTGCCAGCTCACGGTACCAGGGCAGAGAAAAACTGTTTTTT. Translated: CASSRYQGREKLFF.

CDR3 in amino acids: CASSEVAPVDGPPASYNEQFF. The CDR3 DNA is TGTGCCAGCAGTGAAGTTGCGCCCGTGGATGGGCCCCCGGCCTCCTACAATGAGCAGTTCTTC. The rearrangement uses TRBV2 and TRBJ2-1; no firm D call. This CDR3 is built from 21 residues. Germline loops: CDR1 SNHLY, CDR2 FYNNEI. Trimming took off 1 base at V and 0 bases at J, with 25 bases between the two ends.